This TCR beta chain originates from a study of CD8+ T cells in alopecia areata. As to this clone: Its cognate antigen is unknown.

Extraction and reverse transcription of RNA yielded cDNA as the sequencing template. The data were produced by immunoSEQ multiplex PCR, yet TCRdb's version contains in-frame clones alone and is incomplete. The data hold around 210,000 clones, with around 66% observed a single time. Noted treatment: oral pan-JAK inhibitor, 5-10 mg twice daily. From alopecia areata patients, lesional scalp punch biopsies and peripheral blood were collected. PBMC-derived CD4+ and CD8+ T cells were sorted. The study, taken as a whole, reports: Greater clonality was observed in lesional scalp samples, especially alopecia totalis/universalis, versus normal scalp. In scalp and blood, many expanded lesional clones persisted during tofacitinib.

Deletions cut 5 bases from V and 0 bases from J, with 7 bases between. The CDR3 loop spans 13 amino acids. CDR1 is SGHRS and CDR2 is YFSETQ in the germline V gene. This chain links TRBV5-1 with TRBJ2-3; D remains ambiguous. The input for sequencing was CD4+ T cells sorted from blood, taken at week 4, from a patient treated with tofacitinib. The TCR comes from a human donor with alopecia areata. The CDR3, as DNA: TGCGCCAGCAGTCCGGTGAGCACAGATACGCAGTATTTT. Translated, it gives CASSPVSTDTQYF.